This entry concerns a single T cell receptor beta chain. The sample comes from a study of STAT5B mutations in CD4+ large granular lymphocyte leukemia. Profiling relied on immunoSEQ multiplex PCR, and the TCRdb table lists in-frame clones only, not all of them. The sample lists about 29,000 clones; just under 80% were seen once. The clonotype was recovered from a human donor in good health. Material for sequencing was CD4+ T cells from blood buffy coats.

The CDR3 loop reads CASTQDRSGNTIYF. The CDR3 coding sequence is TGTGCCAGTACCCAAGACCGCTCTGGAAACACCATATATTTT. The V and J genes are TRBV19 and TRBJ1-3; D not certain. V lost 7 bases to trimming and J lost 0 bases, with 10 bases between them. The germline V gene has CDR1 LNHDA and CDR2 SQIVND (reference sequence). This CDR3 has 14 residues.